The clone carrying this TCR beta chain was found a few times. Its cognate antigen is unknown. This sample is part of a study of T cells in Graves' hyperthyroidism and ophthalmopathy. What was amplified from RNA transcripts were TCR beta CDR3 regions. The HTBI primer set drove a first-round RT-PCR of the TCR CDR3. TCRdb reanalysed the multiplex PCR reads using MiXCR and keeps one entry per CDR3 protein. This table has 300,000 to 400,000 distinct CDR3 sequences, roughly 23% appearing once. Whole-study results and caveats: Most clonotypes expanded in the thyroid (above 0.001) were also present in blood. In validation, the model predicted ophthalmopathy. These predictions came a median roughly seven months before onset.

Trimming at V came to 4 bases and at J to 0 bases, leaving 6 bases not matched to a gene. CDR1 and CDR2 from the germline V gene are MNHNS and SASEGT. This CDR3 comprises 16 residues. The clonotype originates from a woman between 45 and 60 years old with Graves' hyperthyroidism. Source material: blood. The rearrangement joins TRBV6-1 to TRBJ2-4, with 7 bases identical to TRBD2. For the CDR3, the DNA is TGTGCCAGCAGTGCGGAGCGGGGCGTAGCCAAAAACATTCAGTACTTC. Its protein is CASSAERGVAKNIQYF.